This entry lists 23 T cell receptor beta chains sequenced from one sample in a study of identifying expanded T cells in peripheral blood. Data came from immunoSEQ multiplex PCR; TCRdb stores just in-frame clones and leaves some out. This table has about 100,000 clones, about 87% appearing once. Sequences were obtained from blood. The receptor source for this set is a person aged 18 to 75 in good health.

The chain employs TRBV6-5 and TRBJ2-7; D uncertain. In germline, CDR1 is MNHEY, CDR2 SVGAGI. The CDR3 extends over 14 amino acids. V dropped 2 bases and J dropped 0 bases, with 8 bases sitting between them. The DNA for the CDR3 is TGTGCCAGCAGTTACAGGCACCACTCCTACGAGCAGTACTTC. Its protein is CASSYRHHSYEQYF.

This clone was seen just once. V gene TRBV11-2 combines with J gene TRBJ1-1; D is uncertain. V shed 2 bases and J shed 6 bases, with 10 bases lying between them. There are 13 residues in the CDR3. The V gene's germline CDR1 is SGHAT and CDR2 FQNNGV. CDR3 protein: CASSLSGNSEAFF. CDR3 coding DNA: TGTGCCAGCAGCTTAAGTGGGAATTCTGAAGCTTTCTTT.

This clone was detected once. The chain links TRBV5-6 to TRBJ2-5; possible D gene TRBD1, 6 bases. This CDR3 contains 14 residues. The V gene lost 0 bases and the J gene lost 4 bases, with 10 bases spanning the gap. CDR1 and CDR2 from the germline V gene are SGHDT and YYEEEE. Here the CDR3 reads CASSLGGRGETQYF. Here the CDR3 DNA reads TGTGCCAGCAGCTTGGGGGGGCGCGGAGAGACCCAGTACTTC.

The chain is built from TRBV4-3 and TRBJ1-2, with 10 bases that match TRBD1. V shed 3 bases and J 0 bases; nucleotides not matched to a gene: 4. Germline V gene lookup returns CDR1 LGHNA and CDR2 YSLEER. This CDR3 region has 16 residues. This CDR3 is CASSQGQGLTNYGYTF. In DNA, the CDR3 is TGCGCCAGCAGCCAGGGACAGGGGTTAACTAACTATGGCTACACCTTC.

This clone was seen only a few times. V gene TRBV7-9 combines with J gene TRBJ1-4; D ambiguous. The germline CDR1 and CDR2 sequences are SEHNR and FQNEAQ (reference sequence). V was clipped by 3 bases and J by 8 bases, with 13 bases between them. This CDR3 has 14 residues. This CDR3 reads CASSFGSDGEKLFF. CDR3 in DNA: TGTGCCAGCAGCTTTGGGTCGGATGGAGAAAAACTGTTTTTT.

The chain carries TRBV27 and TRBJ1-1; D possibly corresponds to TRBD1 (5 bases). The CDR3 extends over 17 amino acids. Trimming took 7 bases from V and 0 from J, leaving 21 bases between them. Germline CDR1 and CDR2: MNHEY and SMNVEV (reference sequence). The CDR3 protein is CASTSKGVTVMNTEAFF. DNA for the CDR3: TGTGCCAGCACCTCGAAAGGAGTGACAGTCATGAACACTGAAGCTTTCTTT.

This sequence joins TRBV7-8 and TRBJ2-3; maybe TRBD1 (6 bases). CDR1 and CDR2 (germline): SGHVS, FQNEAQ. V shed 5 bases and J shed 7 bases, with 19 bases lying between them. CDR3 length equals 15 residues. The CDR3 here is CASSRGQPLRNTQYF. CDR3 nucleotide sequence: TGTGCCAGCAGCCGTGGACAGCCCTTAAGGAATACGCAGTATTTT.

This chain joins TRBV5-6 and TRBJ1-4, with TRBD1 matching 7 bases. V was clipped by 4 bases and J by 8 bases; unmatched bases: 8. This CDR3 is 14 amino acids long. Germline lookup yields CDR1 SGHDT and CDR2 YYEEEE. As DNA, the CDR3 is TGTGCCAGCAGCACGTCCAGGGGGTACGAAAAACTGTTTTTT. The encoded protein is CASSTSRGYEKLFF.

The gene calls are TRBV19 and TRBJ2-5; D possibly uses TRBD1 or TRBD2 (5 bases each). Germline loops: CDR1 LNHDA, CDR2 SQIVND (reference sequence). The CDR3 length is 14 residues. The V end lost 6 bases, the J end lost 1 base, and 12 bases lay between the germline ends. CDR3: CASSGPGTQETQYF. Here the CDR3 DNA reads TGTGCCAGTAGCGGCCCGGGGACCCAAGAGACCCAGTACTTC.

This chain joins TRBV30 and TRBJ2-6, with a weak D call TRBD2 (6 bases). V was shortened by 3 bases and J by 0 bases, with 12 bases between the two germline ends. Germline V lookup: CDR1 GTSNPN, CDR2 SVGIG (reference sequence). The CDR3 spans 16 residues. CDR3 DNA sequence: TGTGCCTGGAGCGGGGGACGGATCTCTGGGGCCAACGTCCTGACTTTC. This sequence encodes CAWSGGRISGANVLTF.

This chain connects TRBV6-1 to TRBJ1-1, with D uncertain. The V end lost 5 bases, the J end lost 2 bases, and 12 bases lay between the germline ends. This CDR3 is 14 amino acids long. CDR1 is MNHNS, CDR2 SASEGT, per germline. The CDR3 loop is CASSSLDGNTEAFF. The CDR3, as DNA: TGTGCCAGCAGTTCCTTGGACGGAAACACTGAAGCTTTCTTT.

V usage is TRBV10-3 and J usage is TRBJ2-3; possibly TRBD2 for D (5 bases). The CDR3 has 12 residues. Deletions cut 8 bases from V and 0 bases from J, with 6 bases between. In germline, CDR1 is ENHRY, CDR2 SYGVKD. The CDR3 DNA reads TGTGCCATCGCGGGCAGCACAGATACGCAGTATTTT. Residues: CAIAGSTDTQYF.

The chain joins TRBV11-1 to TRBJ1-1, with a weak D call TRBD1 (5 bases). Germline CDR1 reads SGHAT; CDR2 reads FQDESV (reference sequence). V was trimmed by 5 bases and J by 1 base, leaving 14 bases between them. The CDR3 sequence is 15 residues long. Here the CDR3 DNA reads TGTGCCAGCAGCCCCAGCGGGGCGCGGAACACTGAAGCTTTCTTT. Translated: CASSPSGARNTEAFF. Together with reference TRBV11-1 and TRBJ1-1, the CDR3 gives the full variable domain: EAEVAQSPRYKITEKSQAVAFWCDPISGHATLYWYRQILGQGPELLVQFQDESVVDDSQLPKDRFSAERLKGVDSTLKIQPAELGDSAMYLCASSPSGARNTEAFFGQGTRLTVV.

V gene TRBV9 combines with J gene TRBJ2-1, with D maybe TRBD2 (5 bases). The CDR3 runs 15 residues. Germline V lookup: CDR1 SGDLS, CDR2 YYNGEE. V was cut by 0 bases and J by 2 bases, with 9 bases left in between. The DNA for the CDR3 is TGTGCCAGCAGCGTAGACCCGGGAACCTACAATGAGCAGTTCTTC. This translates into CASSVDPGTYNEQFF.

This clone was detected only once. The rearrangement joins TRBV11-3 to TRBJ2-1; 8 nucleotides align to TRBD1. The V segment lost 5 bases and the J segment 4 bases; nucleotides outside the gene matches: 7. CDR3 length: 15 residues. CDR1 is SGHNT and CDR2 is YENEEA in the germline V gene. The CDR3 here is CASSQDQGAYNEQFF. CDR3 bases: TGTGCCAGCAGCCAAGACCAGGGGGCGTACAATGAGCAGTTCTTC.

The chain links TRBV19 to TRBJ2-1, with 11 bases aligning to TRBD2. V was clipped by 4 bases and J by 5 bases; unmatched bases: 4. This CDR3 region has 15 residues. The germline CDR1 and CDR2 sequences are LNHDA and SQIVND (reference sequence). The CDR3: CASSRGLAGNNEQFF. CDR3 DNA: TGTGCCAGTAGTAGAGGACTAGCGGGTAACAATGAGCAGTTCTTC. The full variable domain, completed using reference TRBV19 and TRBJ2-1, is DGGITQSPKYLFRKEGQNVTLSCEQNLNHDAMYWYRQDPGQGLRLIYYSQIVNDFQKGDIAEGYSVSREKKESFPLTVTSAQKNPTAFYLCASSRGLAGNNEQFFGPGTRLTVL.

This chain uses TRBV11-3 with TRBJ2-7; 12 nucleotides align to TRBD2. The V gene end was trimmed by 4 bases and the J gene end by 0 bases; junction bases not matched to a gene: 1. The CDR3 covers 15 residues. Germline values: CDR1 SGHNT, CDR2 YENEEA. CDR3 in amino acids: CASSSTSGSSYEQYF. CDR3 sequence (DNA): TGTGCCAGCAGCTCGACTAGCGGGAGCTCCTACGAGCAGTACTTC.

This clone was seen only a few times. This chain connects TRBV4-1 to TRBJ1-2, with D possibly being TRBD1 (5 bases). This CDR3 has 13 residues. V was pared by 0 bases and J by 14 bases, with 16 bases between. Germline V CDR1 and CDR2: MGHRA, YSYEKL. The CDR3 DNA sequence: TGCGCCAGCAGCCAAGATCCGGGACGGCCTGTAACCTTC. Its protein is CASSQDPGRPVTF.

This clone appeared a few times. This rearrangement joins TRBV4-1 to TRBJ2-5; 9 bases are shared with TRBD2. CDR3 size: 17 residues. Germline V gives CDR1 MGHRA, CDR2 YSYEKL. Germline trimming cut 0 bases from V and 0 bases from J; bases unmatched to any gene: 5. The CDR3 nucleotides are TGCGCCAGCAGCCAAGATCTAGCGGGGCGCTACCAAGAGACCCAGTACTTC. This translates into CASSQDLAGRYQETQYF.

J is TRBJ2-7 and V is TRBV7-6; D call uncertain. CDR1 and CDR2 from the germline V gene are SGHVS and FNYEAQ. The germline V and J ends were trimmed by 1 base and 5 bases, with 12 bases remaining between them. The CDR3 has 14 amino acids. The CDR3 spells CASSLVTGNDEQYF. CDR3 coding DNA: TGTGCCAGCAGCTTAGTAACTGGGAATGACGAGCAGTACTTC.

The rearrangement links TRBV19 to TRBJ2-7, with 7 bases that match TRBD1. The J segment lost 6 bases and the V segment lost 7 bases, leaving 6 bases of the junction unmatched. Germline CDR1 reads LNHDA; CDR2 reads SQIVND (reference sequence). The CDR3 runs to 12 residues. The DNA for the CDR3 is TGTGCCAGTATGGACAGGCCCGGCGAGCAGTACTTC. Its translation: CASMDRPGEQYF.

Points on this clone: Different DNA sequences within this sample yield the same CDR3. The chain is built from TRBV18 and TRBJ1-1; TRBD1 agrees at 7 bases. The CDR3 sequence is 14 residues long. CDR1 is KGHSH and CDR2 is LQKENI in the germline V gene. The junction had 6 bases not matched to a gene; V was cut back by 6 bases and J by 2 bases. CDR3 amino acids: CASSPGTVNTEAFF. DNA for the CDR3: TGTGCCAGCTCTCCCGGGACAGTTAACACTGAAGCTTTCTTT. Together with reference TRBV18 and TRBJ1-1, the CDR3 gives the full variable domain: NAGVMQNPRHLVRRRGQEARLRCSPMKGHSHVYWYRQLPEEGLKFMVYLQKENIIDESGMPKERFSAEFPKEGPSILRIQQVVRGDSAAYFCASSPGTVNTEAFFGQGTRLTVV.

The rearrangement joins TRBV7-9 to TRBJ2-7; weak D call: TRBD1 (5 bases). Germline CDR1 reads SEHNR; CDR2 reads FQNEAQ (reference sequence). Trimming removed 6 bases from V and 6 bases from J, with 9 bases in between. This CDR3 is 11 amino acids long. The DNA for the CDR3 is TGTGCCAGCAGACGCCAGGGCGAGCAGTACTTC. This codes for CASRRQGEQYF.